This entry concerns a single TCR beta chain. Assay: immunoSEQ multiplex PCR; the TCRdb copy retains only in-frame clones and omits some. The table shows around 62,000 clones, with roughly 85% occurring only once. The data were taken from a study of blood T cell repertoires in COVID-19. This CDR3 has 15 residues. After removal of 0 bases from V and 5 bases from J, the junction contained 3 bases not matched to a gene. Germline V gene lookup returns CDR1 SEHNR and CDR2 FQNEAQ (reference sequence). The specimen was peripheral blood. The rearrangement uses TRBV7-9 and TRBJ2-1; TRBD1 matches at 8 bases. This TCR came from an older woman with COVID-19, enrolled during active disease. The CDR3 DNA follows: TGTGCCAGCAGCTTAGCATTACAGGGGGACAATGAGCAGTTCTTC. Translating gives CASSLALQGDNEQFF.